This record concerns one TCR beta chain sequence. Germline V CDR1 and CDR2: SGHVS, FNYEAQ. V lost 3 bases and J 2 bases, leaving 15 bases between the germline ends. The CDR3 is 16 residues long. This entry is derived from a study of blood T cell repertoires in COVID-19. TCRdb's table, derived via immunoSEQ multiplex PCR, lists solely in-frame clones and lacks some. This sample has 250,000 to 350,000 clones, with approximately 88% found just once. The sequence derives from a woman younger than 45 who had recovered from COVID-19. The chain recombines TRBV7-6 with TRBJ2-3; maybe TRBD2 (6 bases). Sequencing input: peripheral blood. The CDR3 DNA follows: TGTGCCAGCAGCTTTCGCGGGGCTCCCCTCACAGATACGCAGTATTTT. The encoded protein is CASSFRGAPLTDTQYF. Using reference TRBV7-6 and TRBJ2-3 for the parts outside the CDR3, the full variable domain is GAGVSQSPRYKVTKRGQDVALRCDPISGHVSLYWYRQALGQGPEFLTYFNYEAQQDKSGLPNDRFSAERPEGSISTLTIQRTEQRDSAMYRCASSFRGAPLTDTQYFGPGTRLTVL.